These 3 T cell receptor beta chains originate from one sample sequenced in a study of graft-versus-host responses after intestinal transplantation. These TCRs are of unknown antigen specificity. Generated by immunoSEQ multiplex PCR, the TCRdb table keeps only in-frame clones and is missing some. The sample lists roughly 100,000 clones, roughly 93% occurring once. The sample in question was unstimulated CD8+ T cells sorted from spleen or lymph node cells, obtained before intestinal transplant. The origin of the receptors is a human donor who received an intestinal transplant.

This rearrangement joins TRBV6-5 to TRBJ1-2, with 8 nucleotides matching TRBD1. Trimming cost V 6 bases and J 5 bases; bases outside gene matches: 8. There are 14 residues in the CDR3. Germline CDR1 and CDR2: MNHEY and SVGAGI. CDR3 sequence reads: CASRPRTGLYGYTF. DNA of the CDR3: TGTGCCAGCAGACCCCGGACAGGGTTGTATGGCTACACCTTC.

The V and J genes are TRBV19 and TRBJ2-2, with a possible D match to TRBD2 (6 bases). V gave up 1 base and J gave up 7 bases, with 10 bases separating them. The CDR3 has 14 residues. CDR1 and CDR2 (germline): LNHDA, SQIVND (reference sequence). CDR3 sequence: CASSIGLVFGELFF. CDR3 sequence (DNA): TGTGCCAGTAGTATAGGACTAGTTTTCGGGGAGCTGTTTTTT.

The gene calls are TRBV2 and TRBJ2-3; D is ambiguous. Per the germline V gene, CDR1 is SNHLY and CDR2 is FYNNEI. CDR3 length: 12 residues. Deletions cut 9 bases from V and 0 bases from J, with 7 bases between. CDR3: CASGVSTDTQYF. The CDR3 DNA sequence: TGTGCCAGTGGGGTGAGCACAGATACGCAGTATTTT.